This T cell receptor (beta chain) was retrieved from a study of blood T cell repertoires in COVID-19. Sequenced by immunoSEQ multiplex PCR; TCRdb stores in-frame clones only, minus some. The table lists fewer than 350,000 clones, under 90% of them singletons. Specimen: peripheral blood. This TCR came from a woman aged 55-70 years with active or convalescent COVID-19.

The CDR3 DNA follows: TGTGCCAGCAGTTACTCCGGGACAGTGATATCACCCCTCCACTTT. Its translation: CASSYSGTVISPLHF. The chain recombines TRBV6-5 with TRBJ1-6; 7 bases agree with TRBD1. Germline V gene lookup returns CDR1 MNHEY and CDR2 SVGAGI. Unmatched junction bases numbered 6, after V lost 0 bases and J lost 10 bases. The CDR3 totals 15 residues.